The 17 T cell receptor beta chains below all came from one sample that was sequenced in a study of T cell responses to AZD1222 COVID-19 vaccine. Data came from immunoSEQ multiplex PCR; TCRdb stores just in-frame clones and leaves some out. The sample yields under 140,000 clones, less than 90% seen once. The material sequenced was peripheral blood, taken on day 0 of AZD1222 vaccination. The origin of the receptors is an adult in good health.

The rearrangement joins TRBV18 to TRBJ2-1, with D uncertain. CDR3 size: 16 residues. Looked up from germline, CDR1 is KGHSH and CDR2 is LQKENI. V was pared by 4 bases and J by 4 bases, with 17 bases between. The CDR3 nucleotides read TGTGCCAGCTCACTGACCGGCCCCCCAAATTACAATGAGCAGTTCTTC. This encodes CASSLTGPPNYNEQFF.

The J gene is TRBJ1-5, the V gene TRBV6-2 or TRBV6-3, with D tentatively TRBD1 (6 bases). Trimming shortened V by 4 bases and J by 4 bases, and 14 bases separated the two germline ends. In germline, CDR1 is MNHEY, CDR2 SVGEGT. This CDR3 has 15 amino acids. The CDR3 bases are TGTGCCAGCAGTTCAGGGGAAGGTTGGAATCAGCCCCAGCATTTT. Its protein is CASSSGEGWNQPQHF.

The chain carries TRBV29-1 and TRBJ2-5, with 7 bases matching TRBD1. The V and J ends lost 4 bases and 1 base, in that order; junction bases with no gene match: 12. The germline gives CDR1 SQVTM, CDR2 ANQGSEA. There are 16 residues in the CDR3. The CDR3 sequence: CSVAQTGRFPQETQYF. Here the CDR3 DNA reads TGCAGCGTTGCCCAGACAGGGAGATTCCCCCAAGAGACCCAGTACTTC.

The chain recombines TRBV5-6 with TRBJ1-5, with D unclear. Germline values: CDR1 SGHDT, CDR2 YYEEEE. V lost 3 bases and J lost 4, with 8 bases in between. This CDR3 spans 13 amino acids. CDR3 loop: CASSSRWNQPQHF. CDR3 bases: TGTGCCAGCAGCTCCCGATGGAATCAGCCCCAGCATTTT.

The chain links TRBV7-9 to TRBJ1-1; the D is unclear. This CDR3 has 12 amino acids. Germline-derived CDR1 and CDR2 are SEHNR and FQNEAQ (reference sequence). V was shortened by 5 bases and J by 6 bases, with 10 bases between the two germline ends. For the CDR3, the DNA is TGTGCCAGCAGCCAACCGCCCGCTGAAGCTTTCTTT. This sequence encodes CASSQPPAEAFF.

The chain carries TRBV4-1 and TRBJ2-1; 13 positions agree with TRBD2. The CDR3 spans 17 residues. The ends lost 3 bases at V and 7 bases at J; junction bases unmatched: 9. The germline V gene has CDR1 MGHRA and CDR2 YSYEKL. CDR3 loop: CASSQALLAGGLNEQFF. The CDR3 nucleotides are TGCGCCAGCAGCCAGGCCTTACTAGCGGGAGGGTTAAATGAGCAGTTCTTC.

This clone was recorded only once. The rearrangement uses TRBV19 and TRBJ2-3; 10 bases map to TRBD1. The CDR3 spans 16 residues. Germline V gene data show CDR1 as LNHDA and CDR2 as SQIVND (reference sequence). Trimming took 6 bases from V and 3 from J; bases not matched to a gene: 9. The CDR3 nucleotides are TGTGCCAGTAGCCGGACAGGGGGAGAGGTTACAGATACGCAGTATTTT. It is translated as CASSRTGGEVTDTQYF.

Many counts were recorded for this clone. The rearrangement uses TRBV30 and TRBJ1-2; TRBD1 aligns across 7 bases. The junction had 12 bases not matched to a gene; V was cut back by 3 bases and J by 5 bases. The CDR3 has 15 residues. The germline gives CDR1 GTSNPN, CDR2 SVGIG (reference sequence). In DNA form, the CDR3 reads TGTGCCTGGAGCGACCAACAGGGGTCCCCATATGGCTACACCTTC. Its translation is CAWSDQQGSPYGYTF.

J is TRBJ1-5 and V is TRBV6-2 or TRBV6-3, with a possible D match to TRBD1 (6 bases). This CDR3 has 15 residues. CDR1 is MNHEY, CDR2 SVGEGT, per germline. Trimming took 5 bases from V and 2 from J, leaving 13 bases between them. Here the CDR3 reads CASSTGNLGNQPQHF. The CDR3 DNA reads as TGTGCCAGCAGTACAGGGAATTTAGGCAATCAGCCCCAGCATTTT.

CDR3 nucleotide sequence: TGTGCCAGCAGTGAAACTTGGACAGGAATGGGTGAGACCCAGTACTTC. This translates into CASSETWTGMGETQYF. This rearrangement joins TRBV6-1 to TRBJ2-5; 7 bases are shared with TRBD1. The V and J ends lost 2 bases and 5 bases, in that order; junction bases with no gene match: 11. The CDR3 consists of 16 residues. Germline-derived CDR1 and CDR2 are MNHNS and SASEGT.

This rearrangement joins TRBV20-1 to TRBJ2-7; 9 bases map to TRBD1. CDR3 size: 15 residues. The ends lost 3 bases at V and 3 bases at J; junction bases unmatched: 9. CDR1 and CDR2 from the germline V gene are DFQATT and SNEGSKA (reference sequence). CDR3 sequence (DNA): TGCAGTGCTAGTGAGGTCTACAGGGGGCTCTACGAGCAGTACTTC. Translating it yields CSASEVYRGLYEQYF.

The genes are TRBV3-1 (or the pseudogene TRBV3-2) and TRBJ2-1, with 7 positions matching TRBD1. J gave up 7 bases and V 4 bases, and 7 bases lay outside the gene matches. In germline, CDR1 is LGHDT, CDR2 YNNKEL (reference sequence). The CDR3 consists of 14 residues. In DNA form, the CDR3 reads TGTGCCAGCAGCCCGACAGGGCGAAAAAATGAGCAGTTCTTC. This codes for CASSPTGRKNEQFF.

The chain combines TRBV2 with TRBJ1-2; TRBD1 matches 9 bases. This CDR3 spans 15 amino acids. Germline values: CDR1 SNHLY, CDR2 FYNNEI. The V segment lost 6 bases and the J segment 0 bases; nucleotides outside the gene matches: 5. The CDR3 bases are TGTGCCAGCAGAGAAAACAGGGGGCCTAACTATGGCTACACCTTC. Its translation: CASRENRGPNYGYTF.

CDR3: CASSTRGGGFYEQYF. The CDR3 DNA follows: TGTGCCAGCAGCACTCGGGGCGGGGGCTTTTACGAGCAGTACTTC. The chain carries TRBV7-2 and TRBJ2-7, with D possibly matching TRBD2 (7 bases). This CDR3 region has 15 residues. Germline V gives CDR1 SGHTA, CDR2 FQGNSA. The V end lost 5 bases, the J end lost 4 bases, and 18 bases lay between the germline ends. Combining the CDR3 with reference TRBV7-2 and TRBJ2-7 gives the whole variable domain GAGVSQSPSNKVTEKGKDVELRCDPISGHTALYWYRQSLGQGLEFLIYFQGNSAPDKSGLPSDRFSAERTGGSVSTLTIQRTQQEDSAVYLCASSTRGGGFYEQYFGPGTRLTVT.

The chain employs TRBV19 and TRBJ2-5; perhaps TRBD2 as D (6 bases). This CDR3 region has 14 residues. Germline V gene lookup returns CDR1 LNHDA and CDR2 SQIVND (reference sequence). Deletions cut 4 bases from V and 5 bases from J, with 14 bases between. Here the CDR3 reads CASSTSPGGETQYF. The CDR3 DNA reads TGTGCCAGTAGTACCAGTCCCGGAGGGGAGACCCAGTACTTC.

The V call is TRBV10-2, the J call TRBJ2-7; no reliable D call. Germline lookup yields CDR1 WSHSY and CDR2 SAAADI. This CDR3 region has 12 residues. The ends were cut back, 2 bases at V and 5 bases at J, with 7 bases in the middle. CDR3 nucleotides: TGCGCCAGCAGTGAGGGGGAAAACGAGCAGTACTTC. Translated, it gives CASSEGENEQYF.

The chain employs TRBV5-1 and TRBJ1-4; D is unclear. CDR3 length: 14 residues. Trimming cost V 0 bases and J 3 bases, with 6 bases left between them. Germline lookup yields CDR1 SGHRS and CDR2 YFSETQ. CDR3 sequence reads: CASSLAASNEKLFF. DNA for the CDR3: TGCGCCAGCAGCTTGGCCGCGTCTAATGAAAAACTGTTTTTT. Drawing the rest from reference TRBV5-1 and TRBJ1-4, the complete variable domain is KAGVTQTPRYLIKTRGQQVTLSCSPISGHRSVSWYQQTPGQGLQFLFEYFSETQRNKGNFPGRFSGRQFSNSRSEMNVSTLELGDSALYLCASSLAASNEKLFFGSGTQLSVL.